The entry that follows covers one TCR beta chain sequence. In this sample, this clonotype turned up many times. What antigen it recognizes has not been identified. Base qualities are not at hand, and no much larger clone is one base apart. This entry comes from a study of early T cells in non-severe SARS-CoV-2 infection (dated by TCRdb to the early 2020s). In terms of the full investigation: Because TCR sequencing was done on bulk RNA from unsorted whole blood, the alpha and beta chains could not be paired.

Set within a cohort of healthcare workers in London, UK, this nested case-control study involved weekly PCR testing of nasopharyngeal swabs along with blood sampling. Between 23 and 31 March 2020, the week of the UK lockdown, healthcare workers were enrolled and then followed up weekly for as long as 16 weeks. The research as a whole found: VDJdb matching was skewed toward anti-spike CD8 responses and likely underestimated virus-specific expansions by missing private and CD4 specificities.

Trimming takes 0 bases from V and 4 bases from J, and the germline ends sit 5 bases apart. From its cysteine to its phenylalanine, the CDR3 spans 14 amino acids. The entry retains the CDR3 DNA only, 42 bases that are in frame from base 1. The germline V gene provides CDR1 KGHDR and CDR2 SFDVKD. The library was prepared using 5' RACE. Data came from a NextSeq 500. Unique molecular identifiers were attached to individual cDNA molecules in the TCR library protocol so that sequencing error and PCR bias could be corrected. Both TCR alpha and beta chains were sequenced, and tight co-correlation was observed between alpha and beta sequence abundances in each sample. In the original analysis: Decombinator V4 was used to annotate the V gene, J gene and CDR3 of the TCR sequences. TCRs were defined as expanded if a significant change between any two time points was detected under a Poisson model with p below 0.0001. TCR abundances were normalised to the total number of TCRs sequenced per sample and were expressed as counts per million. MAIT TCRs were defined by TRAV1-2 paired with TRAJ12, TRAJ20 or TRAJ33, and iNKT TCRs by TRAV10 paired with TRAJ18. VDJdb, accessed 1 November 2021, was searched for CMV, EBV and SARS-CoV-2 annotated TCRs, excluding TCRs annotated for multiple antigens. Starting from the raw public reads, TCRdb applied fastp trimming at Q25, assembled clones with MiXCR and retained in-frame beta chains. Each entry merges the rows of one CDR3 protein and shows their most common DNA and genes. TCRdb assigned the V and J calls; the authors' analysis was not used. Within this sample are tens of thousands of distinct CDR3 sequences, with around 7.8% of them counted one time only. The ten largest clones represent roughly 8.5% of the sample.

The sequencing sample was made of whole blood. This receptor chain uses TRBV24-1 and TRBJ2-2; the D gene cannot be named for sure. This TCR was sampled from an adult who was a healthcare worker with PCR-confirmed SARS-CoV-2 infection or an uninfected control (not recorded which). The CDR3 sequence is CATSDLGSTGELFF. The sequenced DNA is TGTGCCACCAGTGATTTGGGCAGCACCGGGGAGCTGTTTTTT.